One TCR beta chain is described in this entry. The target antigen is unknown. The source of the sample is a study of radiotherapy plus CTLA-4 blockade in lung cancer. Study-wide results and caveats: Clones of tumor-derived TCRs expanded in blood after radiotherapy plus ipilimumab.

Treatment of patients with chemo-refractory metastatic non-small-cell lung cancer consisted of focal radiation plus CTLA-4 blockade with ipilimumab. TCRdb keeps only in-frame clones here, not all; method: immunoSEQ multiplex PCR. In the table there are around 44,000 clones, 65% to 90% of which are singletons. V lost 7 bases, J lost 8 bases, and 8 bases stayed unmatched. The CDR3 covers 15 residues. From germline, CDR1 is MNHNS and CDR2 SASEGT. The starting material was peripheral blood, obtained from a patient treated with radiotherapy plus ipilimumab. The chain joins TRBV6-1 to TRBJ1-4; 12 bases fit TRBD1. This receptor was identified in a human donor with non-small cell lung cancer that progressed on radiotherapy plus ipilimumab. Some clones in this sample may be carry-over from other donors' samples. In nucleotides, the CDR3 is TGTGCCAGCAATAAAAGGGACAGGGGGCACGAAAAACTGTTTTTT. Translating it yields CASNKRDRGHEKLFF.